This entry describes one T cell receptor (beta chain). TCRdb keeps only in-frame clones here, not all; method: immunoSEQ multiplex PCR. Among about 51,000 clones listed, around 86% were seen once. The sample originates from a study of PD-L1 blockade in urothelial cancer. Study summary: Peripheral blood specimens exhibited a median yield of about 140,000 T cells.

This receptor was obtained from a man aged 55-75 years with urothelial cancer. This material consisted of PBMCs, taken around atezolizumab (anti-PD-L1) treatment.

This CDR3 is CASSPLGGRGSPLHF. The CDR3, as DNA: TGTGCCAGCAGTCCTCTGGGGGGACGGGGGTCACCCCTCCACTTT. The chain is built from TRBV27 and TRBJ1-6; perhaps TRBD1 as D (5 bases). From germline, CDR1 is MNHEY and CDR2 SMNVEV (reference sequence). Trimming pared 5 bases from V and 10 bases from J, leaving 18 bases between. This CDR3 comprises 15 residues.